This is a list of T cell receptor beta chains from one sample in a study of blood T cell repertoires in COVID-19. The assay was immunoSEQ multiplex PCR, and TCRdb's table has in-frame clones only and misses some. The repertoire holds 300,000 to 350,000 clones, with around 90% as singletons. The sample comprised peripheral blood. The receptors shown here come from a man under 40 with COVID-19, enrolled during active disease. CDR3s include the opening cysteine and the closing phenylalanine or tryptophan. A D gene is named only where the DNA matches it firmly. Expanded clones are given a class, and other clones once, few, many or no size at all.

v_gene	d_gene	abundance	j_gene	CDR3nt	CDR3aa
TRBV7-2	TRBD2	NA	TRBJ2-2	TGTGCCAGCAGCCAAAGCGGGGGGGCAGCCACCGGGGAGCTGTTTTTT	CASSQSGGAATGELFF
TRBV6-5	TRBD1	few	TRBJ2-5	TGTGCCAGCAGTTCTACCGGGACAGTACAAGAGACCCAGTACTTC	CASSSTGTVQETQYF
TRBV5-1	TRBD2	NA	TRBJ2-3	TGCGCCAGCAGCAGTTTGACTAGCGGGGGGCCCCTTATCGATACGCAGTATTTT	CASSSLTSGGPLIDTQYF
TRBV19	TRBD1	once	TRBJ2-5	TGTGCCAGTAGTCCCTCGCGACAGGGGATAGAGACCCAGTACTTC	CASSPSRQGIETQYF
TRBV7-9	NA	NA	TRBJ2-5	TGTGCCAGCAGCTTAGGACTTTCTCAAGAGACCCAGTACTTC	CASSLGLSQETQYF
TRBV20-1	NA	once	TRBJ1-5	TGCAGTGCTAGTGGGGACACCTTGAGCCCTTATAGCAATCAGCCCCAGCATTTT	CSASGDTLSPYSNQPQHF
TRBV6-2/TRBV6-3	NA	NA	TRBJ2-3	TGTGCCAGCAGTTACTCGCTGGGGCGGAACACAGATACGCAGTATTTT	CASSYSLGRNTDTQYF
TRBV18	TRBD1	NA	TRBJ2-3	TGTGCCAGCTCACCCGTCAGGGGGATTCGGGTCACAGATACGCAGTATTTT	CASSPVRGIRVTDTQYF
TRBV6-5	NA	NA	TRBJ1-1	TGTGCCAGCAGTTACGTCCAGGGGAACACTGAAGCTTTCTTT	CASSYVQGNTEAFF
TRBV7-3	TRBD1	NA	TRBJ1-6	TGTGCCAGCAGCTTAGGGACAGGCTATTCACCCCTCCACTTT	CASSLGTGYSPLHF
TRBV4-2	TRBD2	NA	TRBJ2-1	TGTGCCAGCAGCGCAATTAGCGGGAACTCCTACAATGAGCAGTTCTTC	CASSAISGNSYNEQFF
TRBV18	TRBD1	NA	TRBJ2-3	TGTGCCAGCTCACCAATCCAGGACAGGGGGAGCACAGATACGCAGTATTTT	CASSPIQDRGSTDTQYF
TRBV9	NA	NA	TRBJ1-6	TGTGCCAGCAGCACAGGGCTTGATAATTCACCCCTCCACTTT	CASSTGLDNSPLHF
TRBV19	TRBD2	NA	TRBJ2-3	TGTGCCAGTAGTCTTGGACTAGCGGGGGTTATCCGCACAGATACGCAGTATTTT	CASSLGLAGVIRTDTQYF
TRBV5-6	TRBD1	NA	TRBJ2-7	TGTGCCAGCAGCTTCCCACCGGGACAGGGGATACGAGAGCAGTACTTC	CASSFPPGQGIREQYF
TRBV7-3	TRBD2	NA	TRBJ2-5	TGTGCCAGCAGTCTAAGGGACGGGACTAGCGGAGAGACCCAGTACTTC	CASSLRDGTSGETQYF
TRBV19	TRBD2	NA	TRBJ2-5	TGTGCCAGTAGTCCCCGCCCGGGACTAGCGGGAGCAGGAGAGACCCAGTACTTC	CASSPRPGLAGAGETQYF
TRBV30	TRBD1	NA	TRBJ2-7	TGTGCCTGGGGACGACGAACAGGGGACGAGCAGTACTTC	CAWGRRTGDEQYF
TRBV2	TRBD2	NA	TRBJ2-7	TGTGCCAGCACTGGGACTAGCGGGACCTACGAGCAGTACTTC	CASTGTSGTYEQYF
TRBV7-9	TRBD1	NA	TRBJ1-6	TGTGCCAGCAGAATGGACAGGGCGAATTCACCCCTCCACTTT	CASRMDRANSPLHF
TRBV4-2	NA	NA	TRBJ1-1	TGTGCCAGCAGCCAGGGGACCCCGGGGGACACTGAAGCTTTCTTT	CASSQGTPGDTEAFF
TRBV7-9	NA	NA	TRBJ2-1	TGTGCCAGCAGCTTCCCCCTAGTACCGGGGATCTCCTACAATGAGCAGTTCTTC	CASSFPLVPGISYNEQFF
TRBV29-1	TRBD1	NA	TRBJ2-3	TGCAGCGGCACCGGGACAGAGGCGCAGTATTTT	CSGTGTEAQYF
TRBV14	NA	NA	TRBJ1-6	TGTGCCAGCAGCCCTCGGACAGATTCACCCCTCCACTTT	CASSPRTDSPLHF
TRBV27	NA	NA	TRBJ2-5	TGTGCCAGCAGTTTATCTCGGGGTGCCTACCAAGAGACCCAGTACTTC	CASSLSRGAYQETQYF
TRBV9	TRBD1	NA	TRBJ2-7	TGTGCCAGCAGCGTAGGAACAGGGGGAGACTACGAGCAGTACTTC	CASSVGTGGDYEQYF
TRBV2	NA	NA	TRBJ2-7	TGTGCCAGCAGTGCTGGGACTTCCAAGACCTACGAGCAGTACTTC	CASSAGTSKTYEQYF
TRBV28	NA	NA	TRBJ2-2	TGTGCCAGCAGTTTCGGGGCCAGGGGACCGAACACCGGGGAGCTGTTTTTT	CASSFGARGPNTGELFF
TRBV6-1	TRBD1	NA	TRBJ2-5	TGTGCCAGCAGTGATGGACAGGCAGGAGAGACCCAGTACTTC	CASSDGQAGETQYF
TRBV29-1	NA	NA	TRBJ2-7	TGCAGCGCCGCCCCGGGACAAGGGTACGAGCAGTACTTC	CSAAPGQGYEQYF
TRBV29-1	NA	NA	TRBJ2-1	TGCAGCGCTCGCCTCCCAGGGCCCAGCTCCTACAATGAGCAGTTCTTC	CSARLPGPSSYNEQFF
TRBV6-5	NA	NA	TRBJ1-5	TGTGCCAGCAAGGGCGCGGGCGCCCAAGTTGGGCCCCAGCATTTT	CASKGAGAQVGPQHF
TRBV6-5	NA	once	TRBJ2-5	TGTGCCAGCAGTTCTCCGGGGGGCTCAGGGGAGACCCAGTACTTC	CASSSPGGSGETQYF
TRBV6-5	TRBD1	NA	TRBJ1-1	TGTGCCAGCAGTTACTCAGGGGGCTTGGGGACTGAAGCTTTCTTT	CASSYSGGLGTEAFF
TRBV5-1	NA	NA	TRBJ2-2	TGCGCCAGCGGGGAGTCAGCCGGCGACACCGGGGAGCTGTTTTTT	CASGESAGDTGELFF
TRBV16	TRBD2	NA	TRBJ2-5	TGTGCCAGCAGTGTGACTAGCGCCCAAGAGACCCAGTACTTC	CASSVTSAQETQYF
TRBV12-5	NA	NA	TRBJ1-1	TGTGCTAGTGGCCCCGACGGGGTGAACACTGAAGCTTTCTTT	CASGPDGVNTEAFF
TRBV19	TRBD2	NA	TRBJ2-1	TGTGCCAGTATCGAAGTCCCTAGCGGGAGGGCCGAATCCTACAATGAGCAGTTCTTC	CASIEVPSGRAESYNEQFF
TRBV6-5	NA	NA	TRBJ2-1	TGTGCCAGCAGTTACGGGTACTCAGGGAATGAGCAGTTCTTC	CASSYGYSGNEQFF
TRBV5-4	TRBD1	NA	TRBJ2-7	TGTGCCAGCAGCCCCGGACAGGGATACTACGAGCAGTACTTC	CASSPGQGYYEQYF
TRBV7-9	NA	NA	TRBJ2-1	TGTGCCAGCAGCGCCCGAGGAGGGGACCTAACCCTCTTC	CASSARGGDLTLF
TRBV5-1	NA	NA	TRBJ1-1	TGCGCCAGCAGCTTCACGGGACAGAACACTGAAGCTTTCTTT	CASSFTGQNTEAFF